Below, 8 T cell receptor beta chains from the same sample are listed, as sequenced in a study of CD8 T cells in Susac syndrome. RNA in amounts of roughly 0.5 to 1 ug was reverse transcribed with random hexamers. TCRdb analysed the immunoSEQ multiplex PCR reads with MiXCR anew, one entry per CDR3 protein. The profile shows 150,000 or so distinct CDR3 sequences, approximately 95% of them singletons. Sequencing input: CD4+ T cells from PBMCs. The receptors shown here come from a human donor with Susac syndrome.

The rearrangement links TRBV20-1 to TRBJ1-2; D call uncertain. CDR3 length: 14 residues. Germline V gene lookup returns CDR1 DFQATT and CDR2 SNEGSKA (reference sequence). Trimming stripped 3 bases from V and 4 bases from J, with 15 bases between. CDR3 bases: TGCAGTGCTAGTGTTCCCGGGTTGCCCTATGGCTACACCTTC. This encodes CSASVPGLPYGYTF.

The V gene is TRBV15, the J gene TRBJ1-1; the match to TRBD1 covers 7 bases. V dropped 5 bases and J dropped 1; count of bases not matched to a gene: 4. In germline, CDR1 is LNHNV, CDR2 YYDKDF (reference sequence). The CDR3 has 14 residues. The CDR3 is CATSGRQGNTEAFF. In nucleotides, the CDR3 is TGTGCCACCAGCGGACGACAGGGGAACACTGAAGCTTTCTTT.

V and J are TRBV7-8 and TRBJ1-2; D is undetermined. The V and J ends lost 1 base and 3 bases respectively, with 15 bases between them. Germline V CDR1 and CDR2: SGHVS, FQNEAQ. This CDR3 region has 16 residues. The CDR3 reads CASSLGRRRSDYGYTF. CDR3 DNA: TGTGCCAGCAGCTTAGGCAGGCGGAGGAGTGACTATGGCTACACCTTC.

This clonotype was counted a single time. J is TRBJ2-5 and V is TRBV7-9, with D hard to call. The CDR3 contains 13 residues. Germline assignment: CDR1 SEHNR and CDR2 FQNEAQ (reference sequence). V lost 5 bases, J lost 5 bases, and 12 bases lay in between. The DNA of the CDR3 is TGTGCCAGCAGCCCCTGGATAGCTGAGACCCAGTACTTC. Protein: CASSPWIAETQYF.

The chain couples TRBV10-3 to TRBJ2-7; D may be TRBD1 (5 bases). The V and J ends lost 4 bases and 3 bases respectively, with 7 bases between them. From germline, CDR1 is ENHRY and CDR2 SYGVKD. This CDR3 spans 12 amino acids. The CDR3 nucleotides are TGTGCCATCAGTGGGGGCTTCTACGAGCAGTACTTC. This codes for CAISGGFYEQYF.

The chain links TRBV7-3 to TRBJ1-5, with TRBD1 matching over 7 bases. The CDR3 is 13 residues long. Trimming took 5 bases from V and 5 from J; bases not matched to a gene: 3. In germline, CDR1 is SGHTA, CDR2 FQGTGA. In DNA form, the CDR3 reads TGTGCCAGCAGCCCAGGGGGTGATCAGCCCCAGCATTTT. This translates into CASSPGGDQPQHF.

This chain uses TRBV20-1 with TRBJ1-3; weak D call: TRBD1 (5 bases). This CDR3 is 12 amino acids long. CDR1 is DFQATT and CDR2 is SNEGSKA in the germline V gene (reference sequence). V lost 5 bases and J lost 1, with 6 bases in between. The CDR3 bases are TGCAGTGCTCGGACATCTGGAAACACCATATATTTT. The encoded protein is CSARTSGNTIYF.

This clonotype was found a few times. V usage is TRBV12-3 or TRBV12-4 and J usage is TRBJ1-1, with TRBD1 as a possible D gene (5 bases). Trimming took 1 base from V and 0 from J, leaving 6 bases between them. The CDR3 runs 14 residues. Written as DNA, the CDR3 is TGTGCCAGCAGTTTAGGACAGATGAACACTGAAGCTTTCTTT. Translating it yields CASSLGQMNTEAFF.